A selection of T cell receptor beta chains follows, all from one sample in a study of tumor-infiltrating lymphocytes in primary liver carcinoma. TCRdb re-analysed the multiplex PCR reads in MiXCR, keeping a single row per CDR3 protein. The top ten hold roughly 9% of the sample, which has fewer than 350,000 distinct CDR3 sequences, 60% to 80% seen once. The sample comprised peripheral blood. Receptors originate from a man aged 35 to 55 with primary liver carcinoma and hepatitis B virus infection. Both conserved end residues are part of each CDR3. Fields, in order: V gene, D gene, J gene, clone size, CDR3 protein, CDR3 DNA. D genes are given only for firm matches. Where a row states a size, it is once, few, many or the class of an expanded clone; other rows omit it.

TRBV7-9,-,TRBJ1-5,-,CANSLGTEEPQHF,TGTGCCAACAGCTTAGGGACGGAGGAGCCCCAGCATTTT
TRBV6-5,TRBD1,TRBJ1-1,many,CASSTGQGENTEAFF,TGTGCCAGCAGCACCGGACAGGGGGAGAACACTGAAGCTTTCTTT
TRBV7-9,-,TRBJ1-2,-,CASPPDEGPNDYTF,TGTGCCAGCCCCCCGGACGAGGGCCCAAACGACTACACCTTC
TRBV5-1,TRBD1,TRBJ1-1,-,CASSLDRGTTEAFF,TGCGCCAGCAGCTTGGACAGGGGAACCACTGAAGCTTTCTTT
TRBV28,-,TRBJ1-5,few,CASSSPGSNQPQHF,TGTGCCAGCAGTTCACCGGGAAGCAATCAGCCCCAGCATTTT
TRBV6-2/TRBV6-3,TRBD1,TRBJ1-5,-,CASSGPGQGYEPQHF,TGTGCCAGCAGTGGACCGGGACAGGGCTACGAGCCCCAGCATTTT
TRBV4-3,TRBD2,TRBJ2-2,-,CANSRTSGRSAGELFF,TGCGCCAACAGCAGGACTAGCGGGAGATCGGCCGGGGAGCTATTTTTT
TRBV11-2,-,TRBJ2-2,-,CASTLEIGAGELFF,TGTGCCAGCACCCTTGAGATAGGGGCAGGGGAGCTGTTTTTT
TRBV5-1,TRBD2,TRBJ2-3,few,CASSFSGSSTDTQYF,TGCGCCAGCAGCTTTAGCGGGTCTAGCACAGATACGCAGTATTTT
TRBV4-3,TRBD2,TRBJ2-3,many,CASSQDLASGRKDTQYF,TGCGCCAGCAGCCAAGATCTGGCTAGCGGGAGGAAGGATACGCAGTATTTT
TRBV5-4,-,TRBJ1-2,-,CASSLERNYGYTF,TGTGCCAGCAGCTTGGAGAGGAACTATGGTTACACCTTC
TRBV6-5,-,TRBJ1-1,many,CASSYAGIGNTEAFF,TGTGCCAGCAGTTACGCGGGGATCGGGAACACTGAAGCTTTCTTT
TRBV4-1,TRBD2,TRBJ2-1,-,CASSQHGLAGDKQFF,TGCGCCAGCAGCCAACACGGACTAGCGGGAGACAAGCAGTTCTTC
TRBV10-3,-,TRBJ2-7,few,CAISESVTIPGLEQYF,TGTGCCATCAGTGAGTCGGTAACTATTCCGGGCCTCGAGCAGTACTTC
TRBV6-5,-,TRBJ2-1,many,CASSYRDISYNEQFF,TGTGCCAGCAGTTACCGCGACATATCCTACAATGAGCAGTTCTTC
TRBV6-2/TRBV6-3,TRBD2,TRBJ2-7,many,CASSSSGIGEQYF,TGTGCCAGCAGTTCCAGCGGGATTGGTGAGCAGTACTTC
TRBV5-1,TRBD2,TRBJ2-1,-,CASSSWTSDNNEQFF,TGCGCCAGCAGCAGCTGGACTAGCGACAACAATGAGCAGTTCTTC
TRBV11-2,-,TRBJ2-1,-,CASSVAYSKQFF,TGTGCCAGCAGCGTAGCTTACAGTAAGCAGTTCTTC
TRBV30,-,TRBJ2-1,-,CAWSGFLNEQFF,TGTGCCTGGAGTGGGTTCCTAAATGAGCAGTTCTTC
TRBV6-2/TRBV6-3,TRBD2,TRBJ2-2,many,CASRWVAGGTNTGELFF,TGTGCCAGCAGATGGGTAGCGGGAGGCACGAACACCGGGGAGCTGTTTTTT
TRBV6-5,-,TRBJ2-3,many,CASSQMGMGDTQYF,TGTGCCAGCAGTCAGATGGGGATGGGAGATACGCAGTATTTT
TRBV7-9,-,TRBJ2-1,-,CASSLPGSSYNEQFF,TGTGCCAGCAGCTTACCGGGGAGCTCCTACAATGAGCAGTTCTTC
TRBV28,TRBD1,TRBJ1-1,-,CASSTQGQGPTEAFF,TGTGCCAGCAGTACCCAGGGACAGGGGCCCACTGAAGCTTTCTTT
TRBV12-3/TRBV12-4,-,TRBJ2-2,few,CASTPARGTNTGELFF,TGTGCCAGCACCCCCGCTCGGGGGACGAACACCGGGGAGCTGTTTTTT